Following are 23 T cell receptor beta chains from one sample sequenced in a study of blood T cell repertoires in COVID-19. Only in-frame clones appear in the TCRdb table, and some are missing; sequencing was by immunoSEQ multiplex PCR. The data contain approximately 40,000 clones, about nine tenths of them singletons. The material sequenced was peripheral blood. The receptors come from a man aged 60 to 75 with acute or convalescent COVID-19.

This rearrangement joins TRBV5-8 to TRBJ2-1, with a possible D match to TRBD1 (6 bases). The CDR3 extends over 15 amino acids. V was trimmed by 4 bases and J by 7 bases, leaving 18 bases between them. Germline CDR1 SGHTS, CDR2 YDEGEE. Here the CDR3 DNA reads TGTGCCAGCAGCCCGTCGGGCAGGGGATTGAATGAGCAGTTCTTC. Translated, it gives CASSPSGRGLNEQFF.

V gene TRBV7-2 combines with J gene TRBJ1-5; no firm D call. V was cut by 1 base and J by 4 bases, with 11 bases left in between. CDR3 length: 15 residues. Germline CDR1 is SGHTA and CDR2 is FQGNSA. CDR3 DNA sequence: TGTGCCAGCAGCTTAGGGTTGGCAGGAAATCAGCCCCAGCATTTT. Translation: CASSLGLAGNQPQHF.

The CDR3 region is CASSSQGGGNTIYF. DNA of the CDR3: TGCGCCAGCAGCTCCCAGGGTGGGGGAAACACCATATATTTT. The chain is built from TRBV5-1 and TRBJ1-3; tentatively, D is TRBD1 (5 bases). The germline V and J ends were trimmed by 3 bases and 4 bases, with 11 bases remaining between them. CDR1 SGHRS and CDR2 YFSETQ come from the germline V gene. The CDR3 runs 14 residues.

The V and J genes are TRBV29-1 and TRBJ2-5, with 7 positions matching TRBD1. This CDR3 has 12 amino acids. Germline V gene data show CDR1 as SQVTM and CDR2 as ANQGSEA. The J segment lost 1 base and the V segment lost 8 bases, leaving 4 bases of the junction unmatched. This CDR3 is CSSRDSQETQYF. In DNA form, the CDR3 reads TGCAGCTCCAGGGACAGCCAAGAGACCCAGTACTTC.

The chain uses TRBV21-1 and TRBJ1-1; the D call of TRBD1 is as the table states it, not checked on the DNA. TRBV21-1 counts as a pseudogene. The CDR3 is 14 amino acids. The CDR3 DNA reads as TGTGCCAGCAGCAAAGCGGGCAGGGGGACTGAAGCTTTCTTT. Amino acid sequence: CASSKAGRGTEAFF.

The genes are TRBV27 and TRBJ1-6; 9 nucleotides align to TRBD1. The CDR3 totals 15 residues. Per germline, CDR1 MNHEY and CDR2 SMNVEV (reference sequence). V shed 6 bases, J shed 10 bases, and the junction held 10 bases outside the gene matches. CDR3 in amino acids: CASSPLQGANSPLHF. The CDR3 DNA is TGTGCCAGCAGCCCCTTACAGGGGGCTAACTCACCCCTCCACTTT.

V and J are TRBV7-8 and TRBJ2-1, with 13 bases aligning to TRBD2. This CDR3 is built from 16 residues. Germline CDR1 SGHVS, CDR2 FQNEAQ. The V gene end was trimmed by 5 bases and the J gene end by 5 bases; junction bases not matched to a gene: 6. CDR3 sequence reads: CASSPTSGRGDNEQFF. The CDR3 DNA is TGTGCCAGCAGCCCCACTAGCGGGAGGGGCGACAATGAGCAGTTCTTC.

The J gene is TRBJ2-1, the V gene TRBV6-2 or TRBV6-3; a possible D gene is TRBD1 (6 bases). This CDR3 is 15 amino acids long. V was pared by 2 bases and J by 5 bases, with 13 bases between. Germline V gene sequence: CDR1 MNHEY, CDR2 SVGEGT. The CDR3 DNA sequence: TGTGCCAGCAGTTACCGTAGGGACAAGAACAATGAGCAGTTCTTC. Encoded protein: CASSYRRDKNNEQFF.

The CDR3: CASSPGQGNTIYF. CDR3 bases: TGTGCCAGCAGTCCGGGACAAGGAAACACCATATATTTT. V usage is TRBV27 and J usage is TRBJ1-3; TRBD1 might be the D (6 bases). V gave up 5 bases and J gave up 4 bases, with 9 bases separating them. The germline V gene encodes CDR1 MNHEY and CDR2 SMNVEV (reference sequence). CDR3 length: 13 amino acids.

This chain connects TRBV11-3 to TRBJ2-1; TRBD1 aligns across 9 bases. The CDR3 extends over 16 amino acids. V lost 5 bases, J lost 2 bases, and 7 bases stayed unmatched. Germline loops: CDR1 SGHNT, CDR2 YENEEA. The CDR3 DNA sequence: TGTGCCAGCAGCCCACCGGGACAGGGAACCTACAATGAGCAGTTCTTC. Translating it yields CASSPPGQGTYNEQFF. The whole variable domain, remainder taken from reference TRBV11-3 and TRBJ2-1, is EAGVVQSPRYKIIEKKQPVAFWCNPISGHNTLYWYLQNLGQGPELLIRYENEEAVDDSQLPKDRFSAERLKGVDSTLKIQPAELGDSAVYLCASSPPGQGTYNEQFFGPGTRLTVL.

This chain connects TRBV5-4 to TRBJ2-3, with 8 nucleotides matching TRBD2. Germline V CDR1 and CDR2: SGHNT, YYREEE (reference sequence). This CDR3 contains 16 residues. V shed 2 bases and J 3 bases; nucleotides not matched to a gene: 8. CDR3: CASSLDPGGTTDTQYF. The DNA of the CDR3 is TGTGCCAGCAGCTTAGATCCGGGAGGGACGACAGATACGCAGTATTTT.

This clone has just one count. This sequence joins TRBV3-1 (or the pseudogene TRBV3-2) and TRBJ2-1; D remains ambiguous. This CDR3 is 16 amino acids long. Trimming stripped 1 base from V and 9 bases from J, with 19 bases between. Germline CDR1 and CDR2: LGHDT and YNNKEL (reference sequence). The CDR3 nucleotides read TGTGCCAGCAGCCAAGGTAGTACGCGTTCCGCCGGTGAGCAGTTCTTC. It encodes CASSQGSTRSAGEQFF.

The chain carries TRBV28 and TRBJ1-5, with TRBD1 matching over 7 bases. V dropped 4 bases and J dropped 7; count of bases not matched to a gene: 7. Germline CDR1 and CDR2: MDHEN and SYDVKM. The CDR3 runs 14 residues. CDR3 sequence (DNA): TGTGCCAGCAGTTCGACAGGGCGTCGCCAGCCCCAGCATTTT. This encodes CASSSTGRRQPQHF.

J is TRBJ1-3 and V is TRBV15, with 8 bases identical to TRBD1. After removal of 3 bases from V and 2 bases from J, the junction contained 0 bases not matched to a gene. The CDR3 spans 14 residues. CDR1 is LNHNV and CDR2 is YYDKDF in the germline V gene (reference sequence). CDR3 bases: TGTGCCACCAGCAGGACAGGGGCTGGAAACACCATATATTTT. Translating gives CATSRTGAGNTIYF.

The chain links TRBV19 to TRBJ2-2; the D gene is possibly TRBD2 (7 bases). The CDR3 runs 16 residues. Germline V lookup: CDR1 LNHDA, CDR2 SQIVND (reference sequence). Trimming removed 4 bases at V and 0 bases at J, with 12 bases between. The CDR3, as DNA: TGTGCCAGTAGTAGGGGGGGCTTAACGAACACCGGGGAGCTGTTTTTT. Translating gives CASSRGGLTNTGELFF.

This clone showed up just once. CDR3 nucleotides: TGTGCCACCAGTGGCCACACTAGCGGGACTTACAATGAGCAGTTCTTC. Translated, it gives CATSGHTSGTYNEQFF. The chain combines TRBV24-1 with TRBJ2-1, with TRBD2 identical over 10 bases. CDR3 length: 16 amino acids. J lost 4 bases, V lost 5 bases, and 7 bases had no gene match. Germline CDR1 and CDR2: KGHDR and SFDVKD.

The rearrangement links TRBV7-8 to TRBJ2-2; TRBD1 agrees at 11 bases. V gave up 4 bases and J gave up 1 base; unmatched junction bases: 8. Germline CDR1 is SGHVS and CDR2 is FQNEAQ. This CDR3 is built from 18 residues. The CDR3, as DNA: TGTGCCAGCAGCTCAAGGACAGGGGGCGCGGGGAACACCGGGGAGCTGTTTTTT. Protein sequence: CASSSRTGGAGNTGELFF.

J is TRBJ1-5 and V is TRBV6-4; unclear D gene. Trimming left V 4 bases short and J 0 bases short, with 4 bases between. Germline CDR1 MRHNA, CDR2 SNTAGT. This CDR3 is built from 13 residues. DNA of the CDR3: TGTGCCAGCAGTGTTAATAGCAATCAGCCCCAGCATTTT. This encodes CASSVNSNQPQHF.

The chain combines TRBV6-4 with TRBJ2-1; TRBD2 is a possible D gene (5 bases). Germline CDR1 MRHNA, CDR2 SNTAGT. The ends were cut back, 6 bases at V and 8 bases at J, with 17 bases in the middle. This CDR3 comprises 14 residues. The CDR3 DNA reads TGTGCCAGCAGCCGGGATATCTTCGCCGATGAGCAGTTCTTC. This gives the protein CASSRDIFADEQFF.

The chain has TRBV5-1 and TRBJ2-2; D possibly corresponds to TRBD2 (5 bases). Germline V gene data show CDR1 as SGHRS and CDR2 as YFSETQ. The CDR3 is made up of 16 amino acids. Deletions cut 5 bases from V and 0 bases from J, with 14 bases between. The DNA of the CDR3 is TGCGCCAGCAGGGGCCCCGGGATTTCGAACACCGGGGAGCTGTTTTTT. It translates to CASRGPGISNTGELFF.

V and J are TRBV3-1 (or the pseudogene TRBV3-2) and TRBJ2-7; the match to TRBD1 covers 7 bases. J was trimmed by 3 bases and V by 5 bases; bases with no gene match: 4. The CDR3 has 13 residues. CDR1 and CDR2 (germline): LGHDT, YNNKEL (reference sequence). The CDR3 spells CASSGRDSYEQYV. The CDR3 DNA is TGTGCCAGCAGCGGCCGGGACAGCTACGAGCAGTACGTC.

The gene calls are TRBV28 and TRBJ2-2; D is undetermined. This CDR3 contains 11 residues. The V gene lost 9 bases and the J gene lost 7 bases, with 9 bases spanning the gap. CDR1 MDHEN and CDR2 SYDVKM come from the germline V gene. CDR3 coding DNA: TGTGCCAGTTACTTATACGGGGAGCTGTTTTTT. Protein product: CASYLYGELFF.

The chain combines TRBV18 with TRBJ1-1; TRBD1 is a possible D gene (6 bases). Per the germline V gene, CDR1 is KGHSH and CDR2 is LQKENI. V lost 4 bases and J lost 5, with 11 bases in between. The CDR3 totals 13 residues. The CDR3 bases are TGTGCCAGCTCACTGACAGACAGGACTGAAGCTTTCTTT. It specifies CASSLTDRTEAFF.